This T cell receptor (beta chain) was identified in a study of neurological immune-mediated disorders. This clonotype was picked up a small number of times. From the 5' RACE reads, TCRdb called clonotypes with MiXCR, one entry per CDR3 protein. The data contain more than 45,000 distinct CDR3 sequences, around 3.4% of them singletons. Sequencing input: PBMCs. This clonotype was sampled from a young woman with multiple sclerosis.

The CDR3 DNA is TGCGCCAGCAGCATGGGAATAGCGGACGAGCAGTACTTC. Translation gives CASSMGIADEQYF. The genes are TRBV5-1 and TRBJ2-7, with a weak D call TRBD2 (6 bases). The V and J ends lost 4 bases and 5 bases respectively, with 13 bases between them. The CDR3 has 13 residues. Germline loops: CDR1 SGHRS, CDR2 YFSETQ. Variable domain in full (rest from reference TRBV5-1 and TRBJ2-7): KAGVTQTPRYLIKTRGQQVTLSCSPISGHRSVSWYQQTPGQGLQFLFEYFSETQRNKGNFPGRFSGRQFSNSRSEMNVSTLELGDSALYLCASSMGIADEQYFGPGTRLTVT.